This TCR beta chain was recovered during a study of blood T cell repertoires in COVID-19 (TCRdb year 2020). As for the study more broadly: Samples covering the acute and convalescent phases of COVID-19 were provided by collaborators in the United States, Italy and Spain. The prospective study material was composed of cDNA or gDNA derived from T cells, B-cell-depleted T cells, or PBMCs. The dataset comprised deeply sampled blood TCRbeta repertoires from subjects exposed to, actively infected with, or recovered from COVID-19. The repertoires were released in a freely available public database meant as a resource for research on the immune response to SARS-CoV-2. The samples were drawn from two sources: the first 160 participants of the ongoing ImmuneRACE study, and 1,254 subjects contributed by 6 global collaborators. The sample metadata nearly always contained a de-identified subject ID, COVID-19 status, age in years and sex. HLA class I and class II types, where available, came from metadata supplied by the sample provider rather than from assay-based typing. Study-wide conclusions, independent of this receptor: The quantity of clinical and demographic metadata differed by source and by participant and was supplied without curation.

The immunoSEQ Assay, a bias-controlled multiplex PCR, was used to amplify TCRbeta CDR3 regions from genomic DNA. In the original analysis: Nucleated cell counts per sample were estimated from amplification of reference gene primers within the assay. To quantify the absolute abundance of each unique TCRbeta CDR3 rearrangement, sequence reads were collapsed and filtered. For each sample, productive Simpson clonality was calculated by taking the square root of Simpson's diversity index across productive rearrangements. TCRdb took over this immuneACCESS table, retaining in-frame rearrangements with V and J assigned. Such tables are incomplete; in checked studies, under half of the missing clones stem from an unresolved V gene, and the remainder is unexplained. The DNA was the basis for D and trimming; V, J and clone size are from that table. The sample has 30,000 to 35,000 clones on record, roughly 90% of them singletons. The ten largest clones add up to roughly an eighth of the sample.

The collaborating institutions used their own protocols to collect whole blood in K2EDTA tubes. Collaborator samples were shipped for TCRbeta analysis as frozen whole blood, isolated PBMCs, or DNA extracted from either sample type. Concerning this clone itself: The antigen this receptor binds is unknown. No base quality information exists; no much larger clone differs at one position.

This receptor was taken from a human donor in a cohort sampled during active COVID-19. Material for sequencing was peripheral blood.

Read as DNA, the sequence is TGTGCCAGCAGCTTGTTTCAGGGATGGACTGAAGCTTTCTTT. This translates into CASSLFQGWTEAFF. Rearrangement joined TRBV5-6 to TRBJ1-1; the D region possibly corresponds to TRBD1 (5 bases align). The germline V gene gives CDR1 as SGHDT and CDR2 as YYEEEE. V is pared back by 1 base and J by 5 bases, with 12 bases lying between the germline termini. The cysteine opens and the phenylalanine closes a CDR3 of 14 amino acids. CDR3 DNA is the only sequence kept; it has 42 bases, read in frame from the first base.